This T cell receptor (beta chain) was sequenced during a study of tumor-infiltrating lymphocytes in primary liver carcinoma. About the research overall: The study included patients who were men and women aged 30 to 69 years.

Of note for this clonotype: One base away lies a much larger clone, so this may be a sequencing read error.

The approximately 17-34 mg bulk tissue piece was not sorted before simultaneous RNA and DNA extraction. The V end lost 6 bases, the J end lost 4 bases, and 17 bases lay between the germline ends. Germline lookup yields CDR1 SGHRS and CDR2 YFSETQ. This CDR3 spans 15 amino acids. TCR beta cDNA came from about 0.55 ug total RNA, primed with a constant-region primer. Slightly modified ARM-PCR served as the procedure for the TCR beta libraries. These libraries came from three rounds of nested multiplex PCR. The study ran its first two PCR rounds for 9 to 10 cycles each, using TRBV1-TRBV30 forward primers and a C-beta reverse primer. One entry per CDR3 protein results from TCRdb running MiXCR on the multiplex PCR reads. The sample carries 100,000 to 150,000 distinct CDR3 sequences, approximately 64% recorded once.

This chain joins TRBV5-1 and TRBJ2-1; D is unclear. The TCR sequence derives from a woman aged 55-70 years with primary liver carcinoma and hepatitis B virus infection. The sample comprised liver tumor tissue from sampling region 3. Subset meaning: tumor region T3, left-lateral pole. CDR3 DNA: TGCGCCAGCAACCCCCAGCTAGACGAGTACAATGAGCAGTTCTTC. It translates to CASNPQLDEYNEQFF. The full variable domain, completed using reference TRBV5-1 and TRBJ2-1, is KAGVTQTPRYLIKTRGQQVTLSCSPISGHRSVSWYQQTPGQGLQFLFEYFSETQRNKGNFPGRFSGRQFSNSRSEMNVSTLELGDSALYLCASNPQLDEYNEQFFGPGTRLTVL.